This T cell receptor beta chain was identified during a study of immune cell composition in non-small cell lung cancer. Overall study findings and caveats: Adenocarcinomas with higher top tumour-associated clone frequency had more reactive TILs. Shared sequences between tumour-reactive and dominant in vivo clones were not proven. Clones >0.5% enriched in tumour were rarer in adenocarcinoma (around 33%) than squamous (75%).

This CDR3 comprises 15 residues. Looked up from germline, CDR1 is MNHNY and CDR2 is SVGAGI (reference sequence). V shed 6 bases, J shed 7 bases, and the junction held 10 bases outside the gene matches. Regarding this clone: Its antigen remains unidentified.

Normal lung sampling was at least 3 cm from the tumour, as distant as possible. Produced via immunoSEQ multiplex PCR; TCRdb's table is partial and in-frame only. The sample lists about 5,300 clones; approximately 90% were seen once. J is TRBJ2-1 and V is TRBV6-6; 9 positions agree with TRBD2. Sequenced sample: non-adjacent lung tissue. This receptor was taken from a human donor with non-small cell lung cancer. Some clones in this sample may be carry-over from other donors' samples. CDR3 loop: CASSPSRGGGNEQFF. CDR3 sequence (DNA): TGTGCCAGCAGCCCCTCGCGGGGGGGCGGGAATGAGCAGTTCTTC.